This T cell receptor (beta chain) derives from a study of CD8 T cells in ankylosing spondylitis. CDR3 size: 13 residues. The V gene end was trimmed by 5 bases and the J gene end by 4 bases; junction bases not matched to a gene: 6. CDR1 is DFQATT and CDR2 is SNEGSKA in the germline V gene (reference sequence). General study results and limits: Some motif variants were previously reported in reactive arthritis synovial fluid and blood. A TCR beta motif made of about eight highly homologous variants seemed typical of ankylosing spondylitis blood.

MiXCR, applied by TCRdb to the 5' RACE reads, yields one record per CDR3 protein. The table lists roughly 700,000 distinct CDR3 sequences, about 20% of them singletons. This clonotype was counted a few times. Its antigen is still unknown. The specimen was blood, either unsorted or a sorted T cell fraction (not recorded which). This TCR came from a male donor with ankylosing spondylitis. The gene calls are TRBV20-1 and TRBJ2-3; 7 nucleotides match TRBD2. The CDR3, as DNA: TGCAGTGCTCGGGAGGCGGGAGCAGATACGCAGTATTTT. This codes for CSAREAGADTQYF.